A selection of T cell receptor beta chains follows, all from one sample in a study of T cells after yellow fever vaccination. TCRdb re-analysed the 5' RACE reads in MiXCR, keeping a single row per CDR3 protein. The data hold around 600,000 distinct CDR3 sequences, with around 12% observed a single time. Sequenced material: PBMCs, taken on the day of the yellow fever booster vaccination. Receptor source: a man aged 30-40 years who received the YFV17D yellow fever vaccine. Each CDR3 is given without its conserved first and last residue. The order of the fields is V gene, D gene, J gene, CDR3 protein. The D gene is left open where the match is weak.

TRBV9	TRBD2	TRBJ2-3	ASSEREDWDTQY
TRBV29-1	.	TRBJ2-5	SVGAYQETQY
TRBV28	TRBD2	TRBJ2-3	ASNLSGRGSTDTQY
TRBV18	TRBD2	TRBJ2-1	ASSPPTGGSYNEQF
TRBV5-1	.	TRBJ1-1	ASSLAEGSRYTEAF
TRBV29-1	.	TRBJ1-1	SVRLEQGGTEAF
TRBV7-2	.	TRBJ2-7	ASSSFPYEQY
TRBV20-1	.	TRBJ2-7	SAPGQGGYEQY
TRBV5-1	.	TRBJ2-1	ASSHNGAYNEQF
TRBV10-1	.	TRBJ2-5	ASSPGPGVSPQETQY
TRBV5-1	TRBD2	TRBJ2-3	ASSLVLAGANTRGDTQY
TRBV9	TRBD1	TRBJ1-4	ASSARDRGNEKLF
TRBV5-1	TRBD2	TRBJ2-3	ASSQSSGTPDTQY
TRBV12-3/TRBV12-4	TRBD2	TRBJ2-1	AQGTSGDGPYNEQF
TRBV29-1	TRBD1	TRBJ1-2	SVIQGGRDGYT
TRBV9	.	TRBJ1-1	ASSVSSYAEAF
TRBV15	.	TRBJ2-3	ATSRDGTGADTQY
TRBV7-9	.	TRBJ1-2	ASSLTGKANYGYT
TRBV10-2	.	TRBJ2-7	ASRGFYGNSYEQY
TRBV19	.	TRBJ1-5	ASWGRSDQPQH
TRBV12-3/TRBV12-4	.	TRBJ2-7	ASSLAPLVDEQY
TRBV15	.	TRBJ2-2	ATSGPVGLAGELF